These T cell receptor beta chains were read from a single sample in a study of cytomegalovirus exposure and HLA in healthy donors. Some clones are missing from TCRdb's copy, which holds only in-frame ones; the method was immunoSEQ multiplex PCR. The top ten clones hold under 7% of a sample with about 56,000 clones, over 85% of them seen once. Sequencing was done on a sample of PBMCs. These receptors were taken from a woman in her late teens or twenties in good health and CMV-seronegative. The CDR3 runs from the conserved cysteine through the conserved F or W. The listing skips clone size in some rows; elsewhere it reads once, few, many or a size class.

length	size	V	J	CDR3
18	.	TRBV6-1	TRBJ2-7	CASSEALLLAGQTYEQYF
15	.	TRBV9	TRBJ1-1	CASSPEGQRLSEAFF
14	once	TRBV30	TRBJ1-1	CAWSYPGQNTEAFF
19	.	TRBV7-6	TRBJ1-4	CASSLALKGAASANEKLFF
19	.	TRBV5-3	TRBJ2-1	CARSLADGLAKSSYNEQFF
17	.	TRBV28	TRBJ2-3	CASSRVAGALFTDTQYF
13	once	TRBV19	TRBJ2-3	CASSTTPLDTQYF
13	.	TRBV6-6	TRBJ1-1	CASRTAQNTEAFF
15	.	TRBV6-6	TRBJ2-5	CASSRDRTSRQTQYF
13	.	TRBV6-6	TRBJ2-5	CASSSGGAETQYF
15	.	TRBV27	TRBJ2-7	CASSPGTGVSYEQYF
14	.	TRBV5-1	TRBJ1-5	CASSPTGFNQPQHF
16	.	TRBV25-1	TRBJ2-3	CASNNPNSGGTDTQYF
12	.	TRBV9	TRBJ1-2	CASRKGAYGYTF
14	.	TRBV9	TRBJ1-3	CASTRTGIGNTIYF
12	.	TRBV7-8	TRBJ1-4	CASTSPASGLFF
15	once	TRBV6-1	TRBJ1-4	CAASLRRGTNEKLFF
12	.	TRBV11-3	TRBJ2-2	CASSQNTGELFF
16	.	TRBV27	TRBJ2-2	CASSFFGVQGTGELFF
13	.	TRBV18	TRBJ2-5	CASSDPAGETQYF
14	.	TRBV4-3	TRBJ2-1	CASSGAFPYNEQFF
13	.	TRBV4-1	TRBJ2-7	CASRGTGEPEQYF
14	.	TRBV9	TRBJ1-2	CASSVGGADYGYTF
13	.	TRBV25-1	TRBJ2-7	CASSESGFYEQYF
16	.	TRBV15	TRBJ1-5	CATSRRQGSSNQPQHF
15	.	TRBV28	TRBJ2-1	CASSLSGIGYNEQFF
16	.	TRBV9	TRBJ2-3	CASSVDLAGVLDTQYF
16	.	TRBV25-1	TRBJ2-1	CASSEQGLAGGYEQFF
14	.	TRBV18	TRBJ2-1	CASQSGLADNEQFF
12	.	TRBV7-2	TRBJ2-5	CASSRGWETQYF
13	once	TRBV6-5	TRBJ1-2	CASSITGSYGYTF
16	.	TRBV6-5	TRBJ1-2	CASSYSGGAVGYGYTF
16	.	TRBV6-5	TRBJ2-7	CASSYSLRGGSYEQYF
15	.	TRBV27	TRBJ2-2	CASRIGTGVPGELFF
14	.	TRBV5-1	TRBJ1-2	CASSLSPGSYGYTF
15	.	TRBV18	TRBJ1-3	CASSPTQGAGNTIYF
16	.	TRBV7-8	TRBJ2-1	CASSTQTSGGGNEQFF
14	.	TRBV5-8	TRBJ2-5	CASSTEGAQETQYF
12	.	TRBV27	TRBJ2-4	CASSSPGDIQYF
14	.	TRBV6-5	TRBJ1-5	CASSRGQGNQPQHF
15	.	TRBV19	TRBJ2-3	CASSRGQGSTDTQYF
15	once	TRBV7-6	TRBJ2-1	CASTPFLAGYNEQFF
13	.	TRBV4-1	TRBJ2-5	CASSGQGGETQYF
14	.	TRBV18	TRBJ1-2	CASSPTTGGDGYTF
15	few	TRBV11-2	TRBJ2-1	CASSLGRGGANEQFF
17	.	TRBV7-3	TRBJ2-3	CASSPQGVGTSTDTQYF
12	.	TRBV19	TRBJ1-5	CASGRSNQPQHF
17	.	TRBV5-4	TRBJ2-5	CASRVKTSGRPGETQYF
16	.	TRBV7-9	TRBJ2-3	CASSDVRGLGTDTQYF
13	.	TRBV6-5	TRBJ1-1	CASSLGGRAEAFF
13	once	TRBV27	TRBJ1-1	CASSFGGNAEAFF
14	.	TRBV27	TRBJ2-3	CASSPEGLPDTQYF
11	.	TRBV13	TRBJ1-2	CASSVPGSPKF
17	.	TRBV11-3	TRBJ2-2	CASSLGGLAGVGGELFF
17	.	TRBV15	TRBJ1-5	CATSRGARGQGSQPQHF
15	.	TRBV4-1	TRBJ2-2	CASSRTEGNTGELFF
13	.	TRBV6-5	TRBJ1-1	CASSSWGYTEAFF
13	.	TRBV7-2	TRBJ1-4	CASGDQGFEKLFF
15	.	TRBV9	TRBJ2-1	CASSPGTTDYNEQFF
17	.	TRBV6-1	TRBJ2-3	CASSEAGGNLGTDTQYF